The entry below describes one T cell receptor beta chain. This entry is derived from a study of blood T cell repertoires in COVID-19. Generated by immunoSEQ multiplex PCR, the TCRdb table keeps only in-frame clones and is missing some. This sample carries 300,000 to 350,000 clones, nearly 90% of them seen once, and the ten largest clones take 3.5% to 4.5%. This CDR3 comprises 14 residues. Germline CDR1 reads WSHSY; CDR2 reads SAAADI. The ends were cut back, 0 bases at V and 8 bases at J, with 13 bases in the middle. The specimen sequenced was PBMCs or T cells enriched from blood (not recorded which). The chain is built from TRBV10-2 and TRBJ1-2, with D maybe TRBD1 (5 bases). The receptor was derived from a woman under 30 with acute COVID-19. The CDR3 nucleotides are TGCGCCAGCAGTGAGTCGGGGCCAGTTGGGGGCTACACCTTC. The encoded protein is CASSESGPVGGYTF.